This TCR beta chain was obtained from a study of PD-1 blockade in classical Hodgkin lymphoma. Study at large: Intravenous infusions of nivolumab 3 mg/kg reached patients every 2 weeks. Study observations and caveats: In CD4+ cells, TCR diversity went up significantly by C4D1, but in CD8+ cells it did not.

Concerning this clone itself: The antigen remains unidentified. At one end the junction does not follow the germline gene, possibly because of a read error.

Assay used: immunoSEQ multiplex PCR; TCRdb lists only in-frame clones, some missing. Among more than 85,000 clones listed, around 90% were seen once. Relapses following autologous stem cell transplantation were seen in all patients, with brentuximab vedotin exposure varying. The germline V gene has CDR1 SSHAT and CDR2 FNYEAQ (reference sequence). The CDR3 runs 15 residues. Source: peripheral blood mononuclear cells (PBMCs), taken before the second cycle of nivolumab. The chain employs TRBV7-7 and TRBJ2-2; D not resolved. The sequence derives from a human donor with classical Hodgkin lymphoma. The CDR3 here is CASSLWPGNTGELFF. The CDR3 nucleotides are TGTGCTAGCAGCTTATGGCCAGGGAACACCGGGGAGCTGTTTTTT.